The T cell receptor beta chain under discussion was sequenced for a study of T cell clonotyping in hematopoietic cell transplantation. Study-wide context: Recipient samples before transplant were obtained post-cytoreduction.

Noted time point: recipient sample about 28 days before transplant, after cytoreduction. Recipient blood drawn about 28 days pretransplant and days 30, 100, 180 after. The CDR3 is 14 amino acids. The V end was cut by 0 bases, the J end by 4 bases, with 12 bases between. From germline, CDR1 is GTSNPN and CDR2 SVGIG (reference sequence). Study outcomes and limitations: Pathologically expanded recipient clonotypes increased progressively from day 30 to day 180 as diversity fell. At the given depth, recipient repertoires were over 95% de novo clonotypes.

This clone was seen only once. What it binds is not known. Sequencing was performed with immunoSEQ multiplex PCR; in TCRdb, only in-frame clones are kept and a portion is missing. The data contain roughly 44,000 clones, approximately 81% of them singletons. The specimen comprised peripheral blood mononuclear cells, sampled before stem cell transplant. The J gene is TRBJ1-2, the V gene TRBV30; D gene ambiguous. This TCR came from a man in his sixties with acute myeloid leukemia. Some clones in this sample may be carry-over from other donors' samples. DNA for the CDR3: TGTGCCTGGAGTGTAGGAGCTGGGAGCTATGGCTACACCTTC. Translated, it gives CAWSVGAGSYGYTF.